A selection of T cell receptor beta chains follows, all from one sample in a study of T cell responses to AZD1222 COVID-19 vaccine. Repertoires were generated with immunoSEQ multiplex PCR, while TCRdb's copy carries only in-frame clones and drops some. The sample records roughly 140,000 clones, approximately 89% being singletons. The sequencing here drew on peripheral blood, taken on day 0 of AZD1222 vaccination. The source is an adult in good health. Each CDR3 is given with its conserved first and last residue. The D gene is left open where the match is weak. The size field is filled for only some rows; it gives once, few, many or a size class.

j_call: TRBJ2-5
d_call: NA
v_call: TRBV25-1
clone_size: NA
cdr3_nt: TGTGCCAGCAGTGATTCAATGTTACCCGAGACCCAGTACTTC
cdr3_aa: CASSDSMLPETQYF

j_call: TRBJ2-1
d_call: NA
v_call: TRBV7-3
clone_size: NA
cdr3_nt: TGTGCCAGCAGCTTAACTCGAGGTGCCTACAATGAGCAGTTCTTC
cdr3_aa: CASSLTRGAYNEQFF

j_call: TRBJ1-6
d_call: NA
v_call: TRBV30
clone_size: NA
cdr3_nt: TGTGCCTGGGCTTATGTCGGGGGTTCACCCCTCCACTTT
cdr3_aa: CAWAYVGGSPLHF

j_call: TRBJ2-1
d_call: TRBD1
v_call: TRBV7-3
clone_size: NA
cdr3_nt: TGTGCCAGCAGCTTATTAGGGGGCGGACACAATGAGCAGTTCTTC
cdr3_aa: CASSLLGGGHNEQFF

j_call: TRBJ2-7
d_call: NA
v_call: TRBV13
clone_size: NA
cdr3_nt: TGTGCCAGCAGCTTTGGGACCTCCTACGAGCAGTACTTC
cdr3_aa: CASSFGTSYEQYF

j_call: TRBJ2-2
d_call: TRBD1
v_call: TRBV30
clone_size: NA
cdr3_nt: TGTGCCTGGAGGAGCCGGGACAGGGGGACCGGGGAGCTGTTTTTT
cdr3_aa: CAWRSRDRGTGELFF

j_call: TRBJ2-7
d_call: NA
v_call: TRBV28
clone_size: NA
cdr3_nt: TGTGCCAGCAGCAGGATCTACGAGCAGTACTTC
cdr3_aa: CASSRIYEQYF

j_call: TRBJ1-1
d_call: TRBD1
v_call: TRBV24-1
clone_size: NA
cdr3_nt: TGTGCCACCAGTGATGCAGGGGGCGCGGAGACTGAAGCTTTCTTT
cdr3_aa: CATSDAGGAETEAFF

j_call: TRBJ1-3
d_call: NA
v_call: TRBV7-8
clone_size: NA
cdr3_nt: TGTGCCAGCAGCTTTTCCGGACAGATCAACTCTGGAAACACCATATATTTT
cdr3_aa: CASSFSGQINSGNTIYF

j_call: TRBJ1-3
d_call: NA
v_call: TRBV28
clone_size: NA
cdr3_nt: TGTGCCAGCAGCGCAGGAACCAGATCTGGAAACACCATATATTTT
cdr3_aa: CASSAGTRSGNTIYF

j_call: TRBJ1-1
d_call: NA
v_call: TRBV2
clone_size: few
cdr3_nt: TGTGCCAGTCAGGGGAACACTGAAGCTTTCTTT
cdr3_aa: CASQGNTEAFF

j_call: TRBJ1-6
d_call: TRBD1
v_call: TRBV5-8
clone_size: NA
cdr3_nt: TGTGCCAGCAGCTTGGCCGACGGGACAGGGTTTTCACCCCTCCACTTT
cdr3_aa: CASSLADGTGFSPLHF

j_call: TRBJ1-1
d_call: NA
v_call: TRBV28
clone_size: once
cdr3_nt: TGTGCCAGCAGTTTAGGGGAGGAACCCATGAACACTGAAGCTTTCTTT
cdr3_aa: CASSLGEEPMNTEAFF

j_call: TRBJ1-3
d_call: NA
v_call: TRBV7-8
clone_size: NA
cdr3_nt: TGTGCCAGCAGCTTGTTTGCAGGGCCCTACAGCTCTGGAAACACCATATATTTT
cdr3_aa: CASSLFAGPYSSGNTIYF

j_call: TRBJ1-2
d_call: NA
v_call: TRBV15
clone_size: NA
cdr3_nt: TGTGCCACCAGCACACGGGACACCCGGCGAGCGGGGGGCTACACCTTC
cdr3_aa: CATSTRDTRRAGGYTF

j_call: TRBJ2-7
d_call: TRBD2
v_call: TRBV10-3
clone_size: NA
cdr3_nt: TGTGCCATCAGTGACACCACTAGCGGGAGGGCCTACGAGCAGTACTTC
cdr3_aa: CAISDTTSGRAYEQYF

j_call: TRBJ1-3
d_call: NA
v_call: TRBV18
clone_size: NA
cdr3_nt: TGTGCCAGCTCACCATATGACAGCAGCTCTGGAAACACCATATATTTT
cdr3_aa: CASSPYDSSSGNTIYF

j_call: TRBJ2-3
d_call: NA
v_call: TRBV28
clone_size: NA
cdr3_nt: TGTGCCAGCAGTTCGCCCACAGATACGCAGTATTTT
cdr3_aa: CASSSPTDTQYF

j_call: TRBJ1-5
d_call: TRBD1
v_call: TRBV28
clone_size: NA
cdr3_nt: TGTGCCAGCAGTATCGGACAGGGCACTCAGCCCCAGCATTTT
cdr3_aa: CASSIGQGTQPQHF

j_call: TRBJ2-7
d_call: TRBD2
v_call: TRBV6-5
clone_size: NA
cdr3_nt: TGTGCCAGCAGATCCTCACTAGCGGGAGGTTACGAGCAGTACTTC
cdr3_aa: CASRSSLAGGYEQYF

j_call: TRBJ2-2
d_call: TRBD2
v_call: TRBV19
clone_size: NA
cdr3_nt: TGTGCCAGTAGTTGGGGGGGAAACACCGGGGAGCTGTTTTTT
cdr3_aa: CASSWGGNTGELFF

j_call: TRBJ2-3
d_call: NA
v_call: TRBV10-3
clone_size: NA
cdr3_nt: TGTGCCATCAGTGAGCAAGTGGCAGATACGCAGTATTTT
cdr3_aa: CAISEQVADTQYF

j_call: TRBJ2-7
d_call: TRBD2
v_call: TRBV28
clone_size: NA
cdr3_nt: TGTGCCAGCAGTTTACCCCAGCGGGAACGGTACGAGCAGTACTTC
cdr3_aa: CASSLPQRERYEQYF

j_call: TRBJ2-5
d_call: TRBD2
v_call: TRBV3-1/TRBV3-2
clone_size: few
cdr3_nt: TGTGCCAGCAGCCACCCGGGAGGGGGGGAGACCCAGTACTTC
cdr3_aa: CASSHPGGGETQYF

j_call: TRBJ2-3
d_call: NA
v_call: TRBV5-1
clone_size: NA
cdr3_nt: TGCGCCAGCAGCTTGAGTAGGGGCCAGGTGGATACGCAGTATTTT
cdr3_aa: CASSLSRGQVDTQYF

j_call: TRBJ1-2
d_call: NA
v_call: TRBV6-1
clone_size: NA
cdr3_nt: TGTGCCAGCAGTGAATACACAGGTCCTAACTATGGCTACACCTTC
cdr3_aa: CASSEYTGPNYGYTF

j_call: TRBJ2-1
d_call: TRBD2
v_call: TRBV7-2
clone_size: NA
cdr3_nt: TGTGCCAGCAGCCCCGATCTAGCGGGAGCAAACAATGAGCAGTTCTTC
cdr3_aa: CASSPDLAGANNEQFF

j_call: TRBJ2-1
d_call: TRBD2
v_call: TRBV11-1
clone_size: NA
cdr3_nt: TGTGCCAGCAGCTTAGGGCTAGCGGACCTCAATGAGCAGTTCTTC
cdr3_aa: CASSLGLADLNEQFF

j_call: TRBJ1-1
d_call: NA
v_call: TRBV4-3
clone_size: NA
cdr3_nt: TGCGCCAGCAGCCAACGGGGTTCGAACACTGAAGCTTTCTTT
cdr3_aa: CASSQRGSNTEAFF

j_call: TRBJ2-1
d_call: TRBD2
v_call: TRBV7-3
clone_size: NA
cdr3_nt: TGTGCCAGCAGCCTCACGGGACTAGCAGGCTCAGAGCAGTTCTTC
cdr3_aa: CASSLTGLAGSEQFF

j_call: TRBJ2-2
d_call: TRBD1
v_call: TRBV4-1
clone_size: NA
cdr3_nt: TGCGCCAGCAGCCAAGATCAAAGGGGGCCCGGGGAGCTGTTTTTT
cdr3_aa: CASSQDQRGPGELFF

j_call: TRBJ2-7
d_call: NA
v_call: TRBV11-2
clone_size: NA
cdr3_nt: TGTGCCAGCAGCTTAGTTAGAGGTTCCTACGAGCAGTACTTC
cdr3_aa: CASSLVRGSYEQYF

j_call: TRBJ2-2
d_call: NA
v_call: TRBV9
clone_size: NA
cdr3_nt: TGTGCCAGCAGCGTAGCCTCCTGGCGGGACACCGGGGAGCTGTTTTTT
cdr3_aa: CASSVASWRDTGELFF

j_call: TRBJ2-1
d_call: NA
v_call: TRBV9
clone_size: NA
cdr3_nt: TGTGCCAGCAGCGAGTTGGACAGTTACAATGAGCAGTTCTTC
cdr3_aa: CASSELDSYNEQFF

j_call: TRBJ1-3
d_call: NA
v_call: TRBV29-1
clone_size: NA
cdr3_nt: TGCAGCGTGGCCTCTGGAAACACCATATATTTT
cdr3_aa: CSVASGNTIYF

j_call: TRBJ1-4
d_call: NA
v_call: TRBV28
clone_size: NA
cdr3_nt: TGTGCCAGCAGCTCCTTTGGGTTGGGTGATGAAAAACTGTTTTTT
cdr3_aa: CASSSFGLGDEKLFF

j_call: TRBJ2-1
d_call: TRBD2
v_call: TRBV19
clone_size: once
cdr3_nt: TGTGCCAGTAGTCCCTATGGTAGCGGGAGTCTGAATGAGCAGTTCTTC
cdr3_aa: CASSPYGSGSLNEQFF

j_call: TRBJ2-2
d_call: TRBD1
v_call: TRBV10-3
clone_size: NA
cdr3_nt: TGTGCCATTAGGACAGGGGACACCGGGGAGCTGTTTTTT
cdr3_aa: CAIRTGDTGELFF

j_call: TRBJ2-1
d_call: TRBD2
v_call: TRBV5-1
clone_size: NA
cdr3_nt: TGCGCCAGCAGCCCGGCAGGGACTAGCGCTACCGATGAGCAGTTCTTC
cdr3_aa: CASSPAGTSATDEQFF

j_call: TRBJ2-7
d_call: NA
v_call: TRBV18
clone_size: NA
cdr3_nt: TGTGCCAGCTCACCAGCAGCGGGCTACGAGCAGTACTTC
cdr3_aa: CASSPAAGYEQYF